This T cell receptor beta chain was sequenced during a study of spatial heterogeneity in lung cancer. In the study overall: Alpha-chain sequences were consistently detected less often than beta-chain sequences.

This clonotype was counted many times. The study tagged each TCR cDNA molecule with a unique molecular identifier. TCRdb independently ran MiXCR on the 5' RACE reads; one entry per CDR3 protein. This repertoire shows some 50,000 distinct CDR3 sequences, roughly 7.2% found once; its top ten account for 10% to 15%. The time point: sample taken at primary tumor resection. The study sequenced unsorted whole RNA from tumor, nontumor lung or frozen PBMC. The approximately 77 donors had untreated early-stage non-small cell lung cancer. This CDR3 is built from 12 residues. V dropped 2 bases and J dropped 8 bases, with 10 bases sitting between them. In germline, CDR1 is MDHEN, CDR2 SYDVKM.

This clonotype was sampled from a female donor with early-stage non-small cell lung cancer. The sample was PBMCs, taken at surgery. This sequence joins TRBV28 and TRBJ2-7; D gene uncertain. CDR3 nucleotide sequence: TGTGCCAGCAGTTTACCCCGGTCCAAGCAGTACTTC. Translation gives CASSLPRSKQYF. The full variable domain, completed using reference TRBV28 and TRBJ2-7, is DVKVTQSSRYLVKRTGEKVFLECVQDMDHENMFWYRQDPGLGLRLIYFSYDVKMKEKGDIPEGYSVSREKKERFSLILESASTNQTSMYLCASSLPRSKQYFGPGTRLTVT.